The 24 T cell receptor beta chains listed next were all sequenced from one sample in a study of PD-1 blockade in classical Hodgkin lymphoma. Libraries were prepared by immunoSEQ multiplex PCR; TCRdb keeps only in-frame clonotypes and omits some of them. Of fewer than 55,000 clones in the sample, 85% to 90% were seen once. There was relapse after autologous stem cell transplantation in every patient, and there was variation in brentuximab vedotin exposure. Sequencing used peripheral blood mononuclear cells (PBMCs), obtained at baseline. These receptors originate from a human donor with classical Hodgkin lymphoma.

This chain links TRBV5-6 with TRBJ2-1; 8 bases map to TRBD2. The trim removed 2 bases at V and 6 bases at J, leaving 1 base unmatched. CDR1 is SGHDT and CDR2 is YYEEEE in the germline V gene. This CDR3 contains 13 residues. The CDR3 nucleotides are TGTGCCAGCAGCTTCGGGACTAGCAATGAGCAGTTCTTC. This sequence encodes CASSFGTSNEQFF.

The V call is TRBV4-3, the J call TRBJ2-5, with 9 bases lining up with TRBD1. The trim removed 1 base at V and 5 bases at J, leaving 8 bases unmatched. The CDR3 is 16 amino acids. CDR1 is LGHNA, CDR2 YSLEER, per germline. The CDR3: CASSQAGTGRPETQYF. CDR3 nucleotide sequence: TGCGCCAGCAGCCAAGCCGGGACAGGGCGGCCGGAGACCCAGTACTTC.

The chain combines TRBV7-9 with TRBJ2-7; 7 bases are shared with TRBD2. Germline CDR1 and CDR2: SEHNR and FQNEAQ (reference sequence). This CDR3 comprises 12 residues. V was clipped by 4 bases and J by 4 bases; unmatched bases: 1. The CDR3 loop reads CASSYGRYEQYF. The CDR3 DNA sequence: TGTGCCAGCAGCTACGGGAGGTACGAGCAGTACTTC.

V usage is TRBV4-1 and J usage is TRBJ2-7; 7 nucleotides align to TRBD1. Per the germline V gene, CDR1 is MGHRA and CDR2 is YSYEKL. The CDR3 is 15 residues long. The V segment lost 3 bases and the J segment 7 bases; nucleotides outside the gene matches: 12. The CDR3 loop reads CASSHNRDSPREQYF. The CDR3 DNA is TGCGCCAGCAGCCATAACCGGGACAGTCCTAGGGAGCAGTACTTC.

As DNA, the CDR3 is TGTGCCAGCTCACTCCACGGAGGGGCGGCTTACGAGCAGTACTTC. Protein product: CASSLHGGAAYEQYF. V is TRBV18 and J is TRBJ2-7, with TRBD2 as a possible D gene (6 bases). Germline V lookup: CDR1 KGHSH, CDR2 LQKENI. V gave up 4 bases and J gave up 4 bases, with 17 bases separating them. This CDR3 comprises 15 residues.

This clone has a handful of counts. The chain is built from TRBV10-3 and TRBJ1-5; D gene uncertain. The CDR3 spans 13 residues. Per the germline V gene, CDR1 is ENHRY and CDR2 is SYGVKD. The V end was cut by 6 bases, the J end by 5 bases, with 11 bases between. CDR3 DNA sequence: TGTGCCATCAGGGGGAGGGAGGATCAGCCCCAGCATTTT. This translates into CAIRGREDQPQHF.

The chain couples TRBV29-1 to TRBJ1-4; D unclear. The CDR3 loop spans 14 amino acids. The ends were cut back, 6 bases at V and 0 bases at J, with 11 bases in the middle. Germline CDR1 SQVTM, CDR2 ANQGSEA. CDR3 nucleotides: TGCAGCGTCCGCGAGGGTGCAACTAATGAAAAACTGTTTTTT. Amino acid sequence: CSVREGATNEKLFF.

This chain joins TRBV4-1 and TRBJ2-7; the match to TRBD2 covers 12 bases. The junction had 5 bases not matched to a gene; V was cut back by 1 base and J by 4 bases. CDR3 length equals 16 residues. The germline V gene has CDR1 MGHRA and CDR2 YSYEKL. As DNA, the CDR3 is TGCGCCAGCAGCCAAGCTGGGGGACTAGCGGGTTACGAGCAGTACTTC. It yields the protein CASSQAGGLAGYEQYF.

The chain uses TRBV28 and TRBJ2-2; maybe TRBD1 (5 bases). The CDR3 totals 15 residues. The ends were cut back, 0 bases at V and 4 bases at J, with 9 bases in the middle. In germline, CDR1 is MDHEN, CDR2 SYDVKM. The CDR3 spells CASSLWQGGTGELFF. CDR3 coding DNA: TGTGCCAGCAGTTTATGGCAGGGTGGCACCGGGGAGCTGTTTTTT.

The CDR3 sequence: CASSVGQGLGEQFF. Here the CDR3 DNA reads TGTGCCAGCAGCGTAGGACAGGGATTAGGAGAGCAGTTCTTC. This chain links TRBV9 with TRBJ2-1; 7 nucleotides align to TRBD1. Germline loops: CDR1 SGDLS, CDR2 YYNGEE. With 0 bases clipped from V and 10 bases from J, the junction kept 7 bases outside the gene matches. CDR3 length: 14 amino acids.

This chain joins TRBV19 and TRBJ2-2, with a possible D match to TRBD1 (5 bases). The CDR3 spans 14 residues. CDR1 is LNHDA, CDR2 SQIVND, per germline (reference sequence). V lost 6 bases to trimming and J lost 1 base, with 9 bases between them. The CDR3 bases are TGTGCCAGTAGACTCGACAGGAACACCGGGGAGCTGTTTTTT. As protein: CASRLDRNTGELFF.

The CDR3 region has the DNA TGTGCCAGCACCTACGGGGCGAACACTGAAGCTTTCTTT. It yields the protein CASTYGANTEAFF. The chain couples TRBV27 to TRBJ1-1; D is possibly TRBD1 (5 bases). The CDR3 extends over 13 amino acids. Looked up from germline, CDR1 is MNHEY and CDR2 is SMNVEV (reference sequence). V lost 7 bases and J 1 base, leaving 10 bases between the germline ends.

The gene calls are TRBV9 and TRBJ2-2; the match to TRBD2 covers 8 bases. The CDR3 covers 16 residues. V shed 0 bases, J shed 3 bases, and the junction held 4 bases outside the gene matches. Germline assignment: CDR1 SGDLS and CDR2 YYNGEE. In nucleotides, the CDR3 is TGTGCCAGCAGCGTAGAAGCGGGAGTGGACACCGGGGAGCTGTTTTTT. Its translation is CASSVEAGVDTGELFF.

The chain joins TRBV18 to TRBJ2-7; D ambiguous. From germline, CDR1 is KGHSH and CDR2 LQKENI. CDR3 size: 16 residues. V shed 2 bases and J shed 2 bases, with 16 bases lying between them. CDR3 in DNA: TGTGCCAGCTCACCAAATCGGGCTAACAAGACCTACGAGCAGTACTTC. Its translation: CASSPNRANKTYEQYF.

The CDR3 is CASSQGSGQPYEQYF. CDR3 DNA: TGCGCCAGCAGCCAAGGGTCCGGACAGCCCTACGAGCAGTACTTC. V and J are TRBV4-1 and TRBJ2-7, with D possibly matching TRBD1 (6 bases). V was clipped by 1 base and J by 2 bases, with 12 bases between them. Germline loops: CDR1 MGHRA, CDR2 YSYEKL. The CDR3 consists of 15 residues.

The rearrangement joins TRBV19 to TRBJ2-2; D assignment may be TRBD1 or TRBD2 (5 bases each). Germline CDR1 is LNHDA and CDR2 is SQIVND (reference sequence). CDR3 length: 13 residues. Deletions cut 1 base from V and 7 bases from J, with 7 bases between. The CDR3 nucleotides read TGTGCCAGTAGTATAGGGGGGAACGGGGAGCTGTTTTTT. Its translation: CASSIGGNGELFF. Full variable domain (rest looked up from reference TRBV19 and TRBJ2-2): DGGITQSPKYLFRKEGQNVTLSCEQNLNHDAMYWYRQDPGQGLRLIYYSQIVNDFQKGDIAEGYSVSREKKESFPLTVTSAQKNPTAFYLCASSIGGNGELFFGEGSRLTVL.

This CDR3 is CASSLRVNTEAFF. For the CDR3, the DNA is TGTGCCAGCAGCTTACGGGTGAACACTGAAGCTTTCTTT. The chain couples TRBV11-2 to TRBJ1-1; D gene ambiguous. CDR1 and CDR2 (germline): SGHAT, FQNNGV. This CDR3 spans 13 amino acids. Trimming took 2 bases from V and 0 from J, leaving 4 bases between them.

The chain carries TRBV14 and TRBJ2-3; D is possibly TRBD2 (6 bases). The CDR3 is 17 residues long. Trimming pared 0 bases from V and 3 bases from J, leaving 16 bases between. Germline-derived CDR1 and CDR2 are SGHDN and FVKESK. CDR3 in amino acids: CASSQEMGGGYTDTQYF. CDR3 coding DNA: TGTGCCAGCAGCCAAGAAATGGGGGGAGGATATACAGATACGCAGTATTTT.

CDR3 amino acids: CASGLRVAGGINEQFF. The CDR3 DNA reads TGTGCTAGTGGTTTGCGGGTAGCGGGAGGGATCAATGAGCAGTTCTTC. The V call is TRBV12-5, the J call TRBJ2-1, with 11 bases lining up with TRBD2. The CDR3 has 16 residues. Trimming at V came to 2 bases and at J to 6 bases, leaving 6 bases not matched to a gene. Germline loops: CDR1 LGHNT, CDR2 FRNRAP.

This rearrangement joins TRBV27 to TRBJ1-1, with D uncertain. The V end lost 0 bases, the J end lost 1 base, and 15 bases lay between the germline ends. This CDR3 is built from 17 residues. Germline CDR1 reads MNHEY; CDR2 reads SMNVEV (reference sequence). CDR3 sequence reads: CASSLSHLQTWNTEAFF. CDR3 DNA sequence: TGTGCCAGCAGTTTATCCCACCTTCAAACTTGGAACACTGAAGCTTTCTTT.

The chain has TRBV6-5 and TRBJ1-1; D ambiguous. The length of the CDR3 is 14 residues. The germline V gene encodes CDR1 MNHEY and CDR2 SVGAGI. The V gene lost 4 bases and the J gene lost 5 bases, with 14 bases spanning the gap. CDR3 protein: CASSSGLGRTEAFF. Written as DNA, the CDR3 is TGTGCCAGCAGTTCCGGACTTGGGAGGACTGAAGCTTTCTTT.

The chain joins TRBV28 to TRBJ1-2, with 8 bases that match TRBD1. The J segment lost 7 bases and the V segment lost 3 bases, leaving 13 bases of the junction unmatched. The length of the CDR3 is 16 residues. Germline loops: CDR1 MDHEN, CDR2 SYDVKM. Written as DNA, the CDR3 is TGTGCCAGCAGTTTTCCAGGGGGCGCTCTAGGAGGTGGCTACACCTTC. Translating it yields CASSFPGGALGGGYTF.

The chain links TRBV29-1 to TRBJ2-1; 7 bases are a match to TRBD2. The ends lost 1 base at V and 1 base at J; junction bases unmatched: 13. Germline V gene lookup returns CDR1 SQVTM and CDR2 ANQGSEA. The CDR3 extends over 18 amino acids. CDR3 amino acids: CSVEGLAEPNLSYNEQFF. The CDR3 bases are TGCAGCGTTGAAGGGCTAGCGGAGCCAAATCTTTCCTACAATGAGCAGTTCTTC.

V is TRBV6-1 and J is TRBJ2-1, with TRBD1 as a possible D gene (8 bases). Germline CDR1 MNHNS, CDR2 SASEGT. The CDR3 runs to 15 residues. Trimming left V 7 bases short and J 8 bases short, with 21 bases between. The CDR3 DNA follows: TGTGCCAGCACCCGGGGGGCAGGGGGCCAAGATGAGCAGTTCTTC. Residues: CASTRGAGGQDEQFF.